The T cell receptor beta chain under discussion was sequenced for a study of shared clonotypes between healthy human individuals. Study-level results: Relative to memory subsets, naive subsets generally showed larger estimated richness.

The protocol was immunoSEQ multiplex PCR, while the TCRdb copy is restricted to in-frame clones and leaves out a portion. The table includes approximately 2,000,000 clones, 85% to 95% detected once. The CDR3 sequence is 14 residues long. V was clipped by 2 bases and J by 6 bases, with 11 bases between them. CDR1 is SGHRS and CDR2 is YFSETQ in the germline V gene. Concerning this clone itself: Its target is not known.

The V and J genes are TRBV5-1 and TRBJ2-2; weak D call: TRBD1 (5 bases). The sample consisted of naive CD4+ T cells from PBMCs. Stated subset: CD45RA+ positively selected. This clonotype was obtained from a man between 18 and 35 years old in good health. Some clones in this sample may be carry-over from other donors' samples. The CDR3 here is CASSLGQAPGELFF. In DNA, the CDR3 is TGCGCCAGCAGCTTAGGACAAGCCCCCGGGGAGCTGTTTTTT. The entire variable domain, with the rest obtained from reference TRBV5-1 and TRBJ2-2, is as follows: KAGVTQTPRYLIKTRGQQVTLSCSPISGHRSVSWYQQTPGQGLQFLFEYFSETQRNKGNFPGRFSGRQFSNSRSEMNVSTLELGDSALYLCASSLGQAPGELFFGEGSRLTVL.